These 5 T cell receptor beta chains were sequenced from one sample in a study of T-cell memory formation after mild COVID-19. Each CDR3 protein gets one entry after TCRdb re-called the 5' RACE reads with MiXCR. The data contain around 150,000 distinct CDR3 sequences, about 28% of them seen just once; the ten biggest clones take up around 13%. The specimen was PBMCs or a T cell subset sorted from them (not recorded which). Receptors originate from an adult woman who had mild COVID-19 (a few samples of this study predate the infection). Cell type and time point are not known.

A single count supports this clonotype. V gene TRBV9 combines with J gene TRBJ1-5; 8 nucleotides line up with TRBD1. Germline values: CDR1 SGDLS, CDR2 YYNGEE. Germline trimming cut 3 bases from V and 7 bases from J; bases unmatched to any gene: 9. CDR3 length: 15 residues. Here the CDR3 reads CASSGHQGAGQPQHF. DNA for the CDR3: TGTGCCAGCAGCGGACATCAGGGGGCCGGACAGCCCCAGCATTTT.

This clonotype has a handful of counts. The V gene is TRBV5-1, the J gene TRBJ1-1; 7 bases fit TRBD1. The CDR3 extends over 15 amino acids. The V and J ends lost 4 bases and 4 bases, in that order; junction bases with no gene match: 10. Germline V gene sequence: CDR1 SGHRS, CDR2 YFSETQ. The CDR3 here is CASSVTGVSGTEAFF. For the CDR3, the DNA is TGCGCCAGCAGCGTAACAGGGGTTAGTGGCACTGAAGCTTTCTTT.

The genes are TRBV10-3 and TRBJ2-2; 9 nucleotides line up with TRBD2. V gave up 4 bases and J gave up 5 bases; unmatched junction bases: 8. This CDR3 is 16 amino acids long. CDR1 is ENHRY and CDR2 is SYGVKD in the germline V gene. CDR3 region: CAISGGTSQRTGELFF. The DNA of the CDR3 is TGTGCCATCAGTGGAGGGACTAGCCAGAGGACCGGGGAGCTGTTTTTT.

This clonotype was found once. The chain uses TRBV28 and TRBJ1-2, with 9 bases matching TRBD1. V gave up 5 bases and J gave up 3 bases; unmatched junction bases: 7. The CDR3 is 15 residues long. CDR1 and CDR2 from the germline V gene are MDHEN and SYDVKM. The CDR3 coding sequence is TGTGCCAGCAGTGCAGACAGGGGGGTTCACTATGGCTACACCTTC. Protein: CASSADRGVHYGYTF.

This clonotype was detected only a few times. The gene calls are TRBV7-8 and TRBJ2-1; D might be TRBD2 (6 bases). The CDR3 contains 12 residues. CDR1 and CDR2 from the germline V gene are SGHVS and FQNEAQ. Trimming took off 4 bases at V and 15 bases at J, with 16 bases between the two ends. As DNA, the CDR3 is TGTGCCAGCAGCTCTCTTTCCCGGGAGTGGTTCTTC. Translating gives CASSSLSREWFF.